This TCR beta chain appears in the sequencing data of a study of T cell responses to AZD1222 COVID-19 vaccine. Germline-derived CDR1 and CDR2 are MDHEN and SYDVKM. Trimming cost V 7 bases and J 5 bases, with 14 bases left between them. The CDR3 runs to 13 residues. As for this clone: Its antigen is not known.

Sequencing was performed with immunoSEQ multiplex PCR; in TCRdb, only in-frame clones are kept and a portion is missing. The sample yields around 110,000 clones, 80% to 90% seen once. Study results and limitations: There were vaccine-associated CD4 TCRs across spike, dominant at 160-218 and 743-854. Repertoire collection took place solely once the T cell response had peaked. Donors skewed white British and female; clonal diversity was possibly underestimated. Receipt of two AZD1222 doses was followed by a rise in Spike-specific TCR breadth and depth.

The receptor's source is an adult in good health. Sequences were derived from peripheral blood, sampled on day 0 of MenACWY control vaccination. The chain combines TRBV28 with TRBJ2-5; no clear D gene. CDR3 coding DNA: TGTGCCAGCATCCGAAGTGGACGGGAGACCCAGTACTTC. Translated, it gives CASIRSGRETQYF.